The 5 T cell receptor beta chains in this list originate from one sample, sequenced in a study of shared clonotypes between healthy human individuals. Using immunoSEQ multiplex PCR, the repertoire was profiled, and TCRdb retains in-frame clones only, with some absent. The top ten clones hold roughly 0.13% of a sample with roughly 2.6 million clones, approximately 94% of them seen once. Input material: naive CD4+ T cells sorted from blood. This sample's subset: CD45RA+ positively selected. The receptors come from a young man in good health.

The sample holds a few counts of this clone. Other DNA sequences from this sample encode an identical CDR3 as well. This chain uses TRBV4-1 with TRBJ1-4; D uncertain. In germline, CDR1 is MGHRA, CDR2 YSYEKL. The CDR3 length is 13 residues. Trimming stripped 1 base from V and 8 bases from J, with 8 bases between. CDR3 amino acids: CASSQALGEKLFF. CDR3 sequence (DNA): TGCGCCAGCAGCCAAGCTCTAGGGGAAAAACTGTTTTTT.

The chain carries TRBV19 and TRBJ2-1; TRBD1 agrees at 7 bases. V lost 6 bases to trimming and J lost 3 bases; unmatched junction nucleotides: 8. Germline V lookup: CDR1 LNHDA, CDR2 SQIVND (reference sequence). The CDR3 length is 15 residues. The CDR3 loop reads CASSSTGAFYNEQFF. The CDR3 coding sequence is TGTGCCAGTAGCAGCACAGGGGCTTTCTACAATGAGCAGTTCTTC.

This chain uses TRBV27 with TRBJ1-1; tentative D call: TRBD1 (5 bases). Germline V gives CDR1 MNHEY, CDR2 SMNVEV (reference sequence). V was shortened by 7 bases and J by 4 bases, with 13 bases between the two germline ends. The CDR3 is 13 amino acids. The DNA of the CDR3 is TGTGCCAGCACCTTTCTGGGGGGCACTGAAGCTTTCTTT. This codes for CASTFLGGTEAFF.

This sequence joins TRBV14 and TRBJ2-1; 14 bases agree with TRBD2. CDR3 length equals 17 residues. V dropped 4 bases and J dropped 5; count of bases not matched to a gene: 7. The germline gives CDR1 SGHDN, CDR2 FVKESK. CDR3 in amino acids: CASSLGLAGVTHNEQFF. The CDR3 coding sequence is TGTGCCAGCAGCCTGGGACTAGCGGGAGTTACCCACAATGAGCAGTTCTTC.

This clone was found once. The chain carries TRBV7-9 and TRBJ2-5, with D possibly TRBD1 on 5 matching bases. The CDR3 consists of 13 residues. Trimming removed 3 bases from V and 2 bases from J, with 7 bases in between. Germline V CDR1 and CDR2: SEHNR, FQNEAQ (reference sequence). CDR3 DNA: TGTGCCAGCAGCTTTGGGGCTCAAGAGACCCAGTACTTC. Its translation: CASSFGAQETQYF. Based on the CDR3 plus reference TRBV7-9 and TRBJ2-5, the full variable domain is DTGVSQNPRHKITKRGQNVTFRCDPISEHNRLYWYRQTLGQGPEFLTYFQNEAQLEKSRLLSDRFSAERPKGSFSTLEIQRTEQGDSAMYLCASSFGAQETQYFGPGTRLLVL.